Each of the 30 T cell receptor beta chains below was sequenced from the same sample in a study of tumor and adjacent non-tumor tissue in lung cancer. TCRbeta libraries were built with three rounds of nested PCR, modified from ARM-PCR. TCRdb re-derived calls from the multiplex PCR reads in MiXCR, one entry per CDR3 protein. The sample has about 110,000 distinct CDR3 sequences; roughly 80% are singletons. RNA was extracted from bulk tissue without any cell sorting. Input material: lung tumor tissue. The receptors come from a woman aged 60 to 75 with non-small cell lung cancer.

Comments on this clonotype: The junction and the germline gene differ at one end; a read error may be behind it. CDR3 protein: CAGSRLGGAEAFF. CDR3 DNA sequence: TGTGCCGGCAGCCGGTTGGGCGGCGCTGAAGCTTTCTTT. J is TRBJ1-1 and V is TRBV11-1; D not resolved. The germline V gene encodes CDR1 SGHAT and CDR2 FQDESV (reference sequence). The CDR3 totals 13 residues.

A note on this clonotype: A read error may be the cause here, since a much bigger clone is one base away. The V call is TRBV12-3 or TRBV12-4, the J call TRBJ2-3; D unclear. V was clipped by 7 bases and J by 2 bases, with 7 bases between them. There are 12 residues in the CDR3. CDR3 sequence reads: CASNYATDTQYF. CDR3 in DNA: TGTGCCAGCAACTATGCCACAGATACGCAGTATTTT.

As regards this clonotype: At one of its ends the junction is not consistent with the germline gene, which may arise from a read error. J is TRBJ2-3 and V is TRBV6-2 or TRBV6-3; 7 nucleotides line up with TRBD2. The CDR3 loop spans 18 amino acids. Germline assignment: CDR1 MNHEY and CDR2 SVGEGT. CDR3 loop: CASGALTPASGRTDTQCF. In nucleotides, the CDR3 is TGTGCCAGCGGTGCCCTTACCCCGGCTAGCGGACGCACAGATACGCAGTGTTTT.

CDR3 loop: CASTLDRGGSQYF. CDR3 bases: TGTGCCAGCACCCTGGACAGGGGGGGGAGCCAGTACTTC. The chain combines TRBV6-6 with TRBJ2-5, with 10 bases lining up with TRBD1. CDR3 length equals 13 residues. Germline trimming cut 7 bases from V and 10 bases from J; bases unmatched to any gene: 9. Germline V gene lookup returns CDR1 MNHNY and CDR2 SVGAGI (reference sequence).

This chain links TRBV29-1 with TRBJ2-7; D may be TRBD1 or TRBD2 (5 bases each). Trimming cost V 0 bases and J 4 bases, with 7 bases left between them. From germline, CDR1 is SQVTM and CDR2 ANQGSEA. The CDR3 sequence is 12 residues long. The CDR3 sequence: CSVEDGTYEQYF. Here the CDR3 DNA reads TGCAGCGTTGAAGATGGGACGTACGAGCAGTACTTC.

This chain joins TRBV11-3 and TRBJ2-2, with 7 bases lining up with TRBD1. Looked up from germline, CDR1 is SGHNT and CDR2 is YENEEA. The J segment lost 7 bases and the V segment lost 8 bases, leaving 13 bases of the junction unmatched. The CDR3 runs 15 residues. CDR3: CASGPTGTVGGELFF. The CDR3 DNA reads TGTGCCAGCGGTCCCACCGGGACAGTTGGCGGGGAGCTGTTTTTT.

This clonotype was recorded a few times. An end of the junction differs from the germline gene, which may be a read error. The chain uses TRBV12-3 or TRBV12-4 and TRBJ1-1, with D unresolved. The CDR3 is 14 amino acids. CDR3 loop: CTSSLNNGNTEAFF. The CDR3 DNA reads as TGTACCAGCAGTTTGAACAACGGGAATACTGAAGCTTTCTTT.

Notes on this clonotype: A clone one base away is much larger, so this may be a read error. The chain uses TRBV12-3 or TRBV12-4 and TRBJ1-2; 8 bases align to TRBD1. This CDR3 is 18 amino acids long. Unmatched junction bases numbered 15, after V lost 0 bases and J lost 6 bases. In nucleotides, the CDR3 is TGTGCCAGCAGTTTAGCCGGGGACAGGTGTTTCGCTAGGGATGGCTACACCTTC. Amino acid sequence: CASSLAGDRCFARDGYTF.

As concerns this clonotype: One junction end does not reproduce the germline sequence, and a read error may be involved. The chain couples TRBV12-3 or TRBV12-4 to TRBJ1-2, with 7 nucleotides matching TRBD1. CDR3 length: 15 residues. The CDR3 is CASSSGTVGEYGYTF. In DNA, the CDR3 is TGTGCCAGTAGTTCCGGGACAGTTGGGGAATACGGCTACACCTTC.

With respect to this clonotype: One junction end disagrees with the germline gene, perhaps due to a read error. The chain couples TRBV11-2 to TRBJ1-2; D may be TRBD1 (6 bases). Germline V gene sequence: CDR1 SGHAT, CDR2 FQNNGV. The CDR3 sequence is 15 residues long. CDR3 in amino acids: CASSLVQDSTHGYTF. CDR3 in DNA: TGTGCCAGCAGCTTAGTACAGGACAGCACGCATGGCTATACCTTC. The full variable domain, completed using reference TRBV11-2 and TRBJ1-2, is EAGVAQSPRYKIIEKRQSVAFWCNPISGHATLYWYQQILGQGPKLLIQFQNNGVVDDSQLPKDRFSAERLKGVDSTLKIQPAKLEDSAVYLCASSLVQDSTHGYTFGSGTRLTVV.

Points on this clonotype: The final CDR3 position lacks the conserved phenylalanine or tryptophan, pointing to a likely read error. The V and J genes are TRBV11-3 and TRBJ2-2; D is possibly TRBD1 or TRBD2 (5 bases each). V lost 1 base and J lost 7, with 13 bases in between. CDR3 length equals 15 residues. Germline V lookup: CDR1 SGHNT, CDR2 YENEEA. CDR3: CASSLVSGDGGELFI. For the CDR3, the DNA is TGTGCCAGCAGCTTAGTATCCGGGGACGGCGGGGAGCTGTTTATT.

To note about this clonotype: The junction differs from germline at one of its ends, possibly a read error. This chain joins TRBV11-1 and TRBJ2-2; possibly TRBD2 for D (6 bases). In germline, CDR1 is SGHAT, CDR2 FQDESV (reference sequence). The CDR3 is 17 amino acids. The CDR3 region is CVSSPRLVGETTGELFF. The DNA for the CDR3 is TGTGTCAGCAGCCCGCGACTAGTGGGAGAAACCACCGGGGAGCTGTTTTTT.

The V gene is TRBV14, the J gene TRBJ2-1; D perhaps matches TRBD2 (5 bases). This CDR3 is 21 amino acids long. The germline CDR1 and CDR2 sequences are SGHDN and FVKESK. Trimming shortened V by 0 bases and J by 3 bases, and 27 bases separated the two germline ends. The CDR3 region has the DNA TGTGCCAGCAGCCAAGAATTTTTAGCCCCCGTGGGTAGCGTGAGCTACAATGAGCAGTTCTTC. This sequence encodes CASSQEFLAPVGSVSYNEQFF.

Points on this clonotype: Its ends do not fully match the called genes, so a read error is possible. The CDR3 nucleotides read TGTGCCAGCATCCCGCGACTAGCAGGAGAATCCACCGGGAAGCTGTTTTTT. It is translated as CASIPRLAGESTGKLFF. The chain employs TRBV11-1 and TRBJ2-2; 7 positions match TRBD2. Looked up from germline, CDR1 is SGHAT and CDR2 is FQDESV (reference sequence). CDR3 length: 17 amino acids. The full variable domain, completed using reference TRBV11-1 and TRBJ2-2, is EAEVAQSPRYKITEKSQAVAFWCDPISGHATLYWYRQILGQGPELLVQFQDESVVDDSQLPKDRFSAERLKGVDSTLKIQPAELGDSAMYLCASIPRLAGESTGKLFFGEGSRLTVL.

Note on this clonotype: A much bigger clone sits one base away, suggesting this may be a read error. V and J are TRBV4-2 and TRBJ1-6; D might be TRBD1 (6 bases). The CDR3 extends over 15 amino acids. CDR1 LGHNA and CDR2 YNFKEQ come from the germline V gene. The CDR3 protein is CVSRGGRAGNSPLHF. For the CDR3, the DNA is TGTGTCAGCAGAGGGGGGCGCGCGGGTAATTCACCCCTCCACTTT.

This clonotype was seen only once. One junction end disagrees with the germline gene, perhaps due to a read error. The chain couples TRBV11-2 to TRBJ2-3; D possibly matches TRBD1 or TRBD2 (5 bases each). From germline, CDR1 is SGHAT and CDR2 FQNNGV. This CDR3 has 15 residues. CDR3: CSSSATGTATYTQYF. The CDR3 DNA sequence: TGCTCCAGCAGCGCCACCGGGACGGCCACATATACGCAGTATTTT.

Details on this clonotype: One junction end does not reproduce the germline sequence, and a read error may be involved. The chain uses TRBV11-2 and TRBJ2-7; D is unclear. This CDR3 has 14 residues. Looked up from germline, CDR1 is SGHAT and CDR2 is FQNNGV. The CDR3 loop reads CANSPTVVSYEQYF. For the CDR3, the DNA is TGTGCCAACAGCCCAACCGTGGTTTCCTATGAGCAGTACTTC.

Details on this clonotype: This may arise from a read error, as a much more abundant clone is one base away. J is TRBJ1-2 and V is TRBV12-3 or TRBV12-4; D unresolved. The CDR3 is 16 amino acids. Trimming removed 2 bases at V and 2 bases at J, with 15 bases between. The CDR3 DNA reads TGTGCCAGCAGTTTATACTCCGAACCATCCAACTATGGCTACACCTTC. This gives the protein CASSLYSEPSNYGYTF.

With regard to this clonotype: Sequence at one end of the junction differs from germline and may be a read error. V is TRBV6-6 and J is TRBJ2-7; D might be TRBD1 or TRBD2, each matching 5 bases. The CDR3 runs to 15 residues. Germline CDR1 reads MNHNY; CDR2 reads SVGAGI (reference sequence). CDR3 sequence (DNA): TGTACCAGCAGTTTCGCGACTGGGACGTACTACGAGCAGTACTTC. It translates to CTSSFATGTYYEQYF.

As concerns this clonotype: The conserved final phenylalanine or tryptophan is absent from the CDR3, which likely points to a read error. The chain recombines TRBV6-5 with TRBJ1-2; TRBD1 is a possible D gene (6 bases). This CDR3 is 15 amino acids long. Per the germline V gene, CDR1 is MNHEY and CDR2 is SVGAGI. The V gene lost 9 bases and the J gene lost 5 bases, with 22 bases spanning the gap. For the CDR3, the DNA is TGTGCCAGTAGACAACTCCGGGGGCATGGGTATGGCTACACCTTA. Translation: CASRQLRGHGYGYTL.

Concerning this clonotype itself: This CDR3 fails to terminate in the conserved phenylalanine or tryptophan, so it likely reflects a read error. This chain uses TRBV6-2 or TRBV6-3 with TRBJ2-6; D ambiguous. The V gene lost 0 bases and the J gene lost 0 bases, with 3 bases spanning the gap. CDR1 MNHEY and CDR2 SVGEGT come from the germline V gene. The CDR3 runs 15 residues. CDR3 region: CASSYSVSGANVLTS. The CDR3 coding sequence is TGTGCCAGCAGTTACTCGGTCTCTGGGGCCAACGTCCTGACTTCC.

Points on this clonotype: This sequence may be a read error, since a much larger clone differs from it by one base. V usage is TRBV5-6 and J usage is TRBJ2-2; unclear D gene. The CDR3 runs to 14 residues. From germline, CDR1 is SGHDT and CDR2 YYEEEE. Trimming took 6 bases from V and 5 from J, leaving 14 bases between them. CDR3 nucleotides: TGTGCCAGCACCACCTTGGAGAGAACCGGGGAGCTGTTTTTT. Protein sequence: CASTTLERTGELFF.

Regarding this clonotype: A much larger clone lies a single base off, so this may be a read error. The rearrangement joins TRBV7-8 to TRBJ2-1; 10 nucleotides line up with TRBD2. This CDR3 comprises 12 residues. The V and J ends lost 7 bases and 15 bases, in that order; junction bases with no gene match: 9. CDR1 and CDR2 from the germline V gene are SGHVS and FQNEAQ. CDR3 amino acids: CASNLQAGGWFF. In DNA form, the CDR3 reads TGTGCCAGCAACCTGCAAGCGGGAGGGTGGTTCTTC.

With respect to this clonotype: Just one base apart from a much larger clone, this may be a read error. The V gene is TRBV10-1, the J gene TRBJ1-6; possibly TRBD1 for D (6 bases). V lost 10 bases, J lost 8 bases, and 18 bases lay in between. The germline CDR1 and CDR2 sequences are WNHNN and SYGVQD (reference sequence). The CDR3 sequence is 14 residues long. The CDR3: CANRAGGIDSPLHF. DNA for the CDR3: TGCGCCAACAGAGCCGGGGGCATTGATTCACCCCTCCACTTT.

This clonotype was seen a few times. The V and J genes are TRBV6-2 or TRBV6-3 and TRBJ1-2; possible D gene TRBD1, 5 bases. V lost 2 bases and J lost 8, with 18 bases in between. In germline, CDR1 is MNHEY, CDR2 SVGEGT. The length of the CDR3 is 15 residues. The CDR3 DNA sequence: TGTGCCAGCAGTTACCCCCCCCGGCAGGGTGGAGGCTACACCTTC. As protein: CASSYPPRQGGGYTF.

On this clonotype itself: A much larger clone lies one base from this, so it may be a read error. The CDR3 DNA reads as TGTGCCAACAGGGGACTAGCGGGGGGGCCAGGTGAGCAGTTCTTC. As protein: CANRGLAGGPGEQFF. The rearrangement uses TRBV5-6 and TRBJ2-1; 16 bases are shared with TRBD2. The CDR3 contains 15 residues. V shed 9 bases and J 9 bases; nucleotides not matched to a gene: 9. Germline CDR1 and CDR2: SGHDT and YYEEEE.

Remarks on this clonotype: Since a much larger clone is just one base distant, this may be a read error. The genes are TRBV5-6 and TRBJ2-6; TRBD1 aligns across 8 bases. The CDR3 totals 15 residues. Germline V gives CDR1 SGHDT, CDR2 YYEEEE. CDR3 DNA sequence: TGTGGCAGCAGCTTGCTAGGACAGGGAGACAACGTCCTGACTTTC. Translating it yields CGSSLLGQGDNVLTF. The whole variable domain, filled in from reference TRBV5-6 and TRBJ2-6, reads DAGVTQSPTHLIKTRGQQVTLRCSPKSGHDTVSWYQQALGQGPQFIFQYYEEEERQRGNFPDRFSGHQFPNYSSELNVNALLLGDSALYLCGSSLLGQGDNVLTFGAGSRLTVL.

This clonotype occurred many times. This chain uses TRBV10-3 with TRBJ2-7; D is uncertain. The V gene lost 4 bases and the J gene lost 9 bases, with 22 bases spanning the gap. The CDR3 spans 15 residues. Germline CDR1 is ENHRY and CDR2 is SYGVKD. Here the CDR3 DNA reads TGTGCCATCAGTGGCTCAGGTGGGGAACCTCTCCGGCAGTACTTC. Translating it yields CAISGSGGEPLRQYF.

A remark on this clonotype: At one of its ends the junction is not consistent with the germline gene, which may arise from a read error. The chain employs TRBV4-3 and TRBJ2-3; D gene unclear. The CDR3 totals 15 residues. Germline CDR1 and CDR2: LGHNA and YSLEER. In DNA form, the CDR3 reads TGCGCCAGCAGCCAAGCCTGGAGAATCACACATACGCAGTATTTT. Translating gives CASSQAWRITHTQYF.

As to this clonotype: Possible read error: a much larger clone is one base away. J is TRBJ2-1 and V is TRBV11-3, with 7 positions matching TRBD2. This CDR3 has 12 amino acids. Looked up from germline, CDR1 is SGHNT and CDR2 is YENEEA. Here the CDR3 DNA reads TGCGCCAGCAACCAAGATCTCCGGGGGGAAGTCTTC. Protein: CASNQDLRGEVF.